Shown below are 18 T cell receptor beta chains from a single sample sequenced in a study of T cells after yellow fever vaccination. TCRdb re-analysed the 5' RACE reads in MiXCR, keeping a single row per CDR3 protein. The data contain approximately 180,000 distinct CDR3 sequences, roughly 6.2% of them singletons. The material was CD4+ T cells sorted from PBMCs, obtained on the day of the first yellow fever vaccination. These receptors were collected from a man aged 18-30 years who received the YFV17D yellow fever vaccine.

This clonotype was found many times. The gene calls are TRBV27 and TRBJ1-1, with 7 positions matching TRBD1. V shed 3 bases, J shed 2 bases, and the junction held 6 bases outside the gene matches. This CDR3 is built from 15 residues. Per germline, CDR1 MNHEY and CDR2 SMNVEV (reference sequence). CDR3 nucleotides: TGTGCCAGCAGTTTGGGGGGACAGTTAAACACTGAAGCTTTCTTT. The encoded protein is CASSLGGQLNTEAFF.

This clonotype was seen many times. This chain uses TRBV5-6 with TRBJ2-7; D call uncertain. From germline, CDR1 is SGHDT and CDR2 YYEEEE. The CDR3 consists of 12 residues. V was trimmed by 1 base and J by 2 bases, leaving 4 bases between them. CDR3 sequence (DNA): TGTGCCAGCAGCTTGTATACCTACGAGCAGTACGTC. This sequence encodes CASSLYTYEQYV.

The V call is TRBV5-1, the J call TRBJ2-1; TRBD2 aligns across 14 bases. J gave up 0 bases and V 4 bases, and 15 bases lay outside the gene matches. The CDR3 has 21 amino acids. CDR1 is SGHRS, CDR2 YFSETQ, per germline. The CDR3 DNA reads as TGCGCCAGCAGCCGCTCCACTCTCCGGGGACTAGCGGGGGCCTCCTACAATGAGCAGTTCTTC. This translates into CASSRSTLRGLAGASYNEQFF.

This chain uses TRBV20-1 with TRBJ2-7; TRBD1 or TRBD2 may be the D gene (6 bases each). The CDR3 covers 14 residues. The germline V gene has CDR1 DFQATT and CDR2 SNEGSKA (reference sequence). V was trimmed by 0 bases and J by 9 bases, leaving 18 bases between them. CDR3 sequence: CSARDWGAGSGQYF. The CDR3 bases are TGCAGTGCTAGAGATTGGGGGGCCGGATCCGGGCAGTACTTC.

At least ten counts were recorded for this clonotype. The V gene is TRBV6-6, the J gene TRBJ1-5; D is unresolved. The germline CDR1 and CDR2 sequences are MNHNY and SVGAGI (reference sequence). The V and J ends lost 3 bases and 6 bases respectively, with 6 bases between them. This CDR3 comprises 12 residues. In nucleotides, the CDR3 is TGTGCCAGCAGTTATGTTGGTCAGCCCCAGCATTTT. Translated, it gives CASSYVGQPQHF.

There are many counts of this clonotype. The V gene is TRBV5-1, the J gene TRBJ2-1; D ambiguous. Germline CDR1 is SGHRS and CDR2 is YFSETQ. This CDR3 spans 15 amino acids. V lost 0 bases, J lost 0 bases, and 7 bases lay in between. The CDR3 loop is CASSLGGFSYNEQFF. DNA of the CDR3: TGCGCCAGCAGCTTGGGGGGTTTCTCCTACAATGAGCAGTTCTTC.

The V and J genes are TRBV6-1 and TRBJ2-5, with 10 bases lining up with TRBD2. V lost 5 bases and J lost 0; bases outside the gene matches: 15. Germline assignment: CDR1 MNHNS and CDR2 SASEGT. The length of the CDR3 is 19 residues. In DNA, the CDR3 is TGTGCCAGCAGTCAACATTTGGGTCTAGCGGGGGCCGACCAAGAGACCCAGTACTTC. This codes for CASSQHLGLAGADQETQYF.

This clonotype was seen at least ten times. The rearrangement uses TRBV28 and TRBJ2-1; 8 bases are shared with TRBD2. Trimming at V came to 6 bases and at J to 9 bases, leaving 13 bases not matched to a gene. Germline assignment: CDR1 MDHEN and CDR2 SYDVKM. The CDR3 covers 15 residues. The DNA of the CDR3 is TGTGCCAGCAGAAGGAGGCTAGCGGGTAGTAGTGAGCAGTTCTTC. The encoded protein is CASRRRLAGSSEQFF.

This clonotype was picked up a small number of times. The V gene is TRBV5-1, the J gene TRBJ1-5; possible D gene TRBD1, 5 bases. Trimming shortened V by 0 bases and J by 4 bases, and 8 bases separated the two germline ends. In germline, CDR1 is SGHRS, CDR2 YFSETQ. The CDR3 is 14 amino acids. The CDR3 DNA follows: TGCGCCAGCAGCTTGGATGGGGGGAATCAGCCCCAGCATTTT. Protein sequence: CASSLDGGNQPQHF. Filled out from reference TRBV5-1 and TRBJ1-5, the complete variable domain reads KAGVTQTPRYLIKTRGQQVTLSCSPISGHRSVSWYQQTPGQGLQFLFEYFSETQRNKGNFPGRFSGRQFSNSRSEMNVSTLELGDSALYLCASSLDGGNQPQHFGDGTRLSIL.

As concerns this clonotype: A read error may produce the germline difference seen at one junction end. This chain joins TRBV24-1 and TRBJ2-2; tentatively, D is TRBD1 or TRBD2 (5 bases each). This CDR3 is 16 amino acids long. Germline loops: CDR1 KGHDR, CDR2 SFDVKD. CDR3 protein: CATGDWGMGNTGELFF. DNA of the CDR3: TGTGCCACCGGTGATTGGGGGATGGGGAACACCGGGGAGCTGTTTTTT.

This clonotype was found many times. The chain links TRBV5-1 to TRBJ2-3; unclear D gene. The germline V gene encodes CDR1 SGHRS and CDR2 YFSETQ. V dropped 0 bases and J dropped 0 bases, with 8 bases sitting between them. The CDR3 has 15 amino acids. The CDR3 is CASSLVPTSTDTQYF. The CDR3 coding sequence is TGCGCCAGCAGCTTGGTACCCACTAGCACAGATACGCAGTATTTT. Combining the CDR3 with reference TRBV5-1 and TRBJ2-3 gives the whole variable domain KAGVTQTPRYLIKTRGQQVTLSCSPISGHRSVSWYQQTPGQGLQFLFEYFSETQRNKGNFPGRFSGRQFSNSRSEMNVSTLELGDSALYLCASSLVPTSTDTQYFGPGTRLTVL.

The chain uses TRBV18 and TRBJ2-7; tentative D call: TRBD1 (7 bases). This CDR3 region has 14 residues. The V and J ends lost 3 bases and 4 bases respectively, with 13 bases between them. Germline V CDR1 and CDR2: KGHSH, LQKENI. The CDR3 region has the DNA TGTGCCAGCTCACCCTTGACAGGGAGGTACGAGCAGTACTTC. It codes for CASSPLTGRYEQYF.

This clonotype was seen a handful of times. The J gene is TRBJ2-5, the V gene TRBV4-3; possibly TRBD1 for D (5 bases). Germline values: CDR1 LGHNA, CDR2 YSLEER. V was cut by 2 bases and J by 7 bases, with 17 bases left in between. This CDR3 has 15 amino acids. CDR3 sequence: CASSQQMQGPGTQYF. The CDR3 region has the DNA TGCGCCAGCAGCCAACAAATGCAGGGCCCCGGGACCCAGTACTTC.

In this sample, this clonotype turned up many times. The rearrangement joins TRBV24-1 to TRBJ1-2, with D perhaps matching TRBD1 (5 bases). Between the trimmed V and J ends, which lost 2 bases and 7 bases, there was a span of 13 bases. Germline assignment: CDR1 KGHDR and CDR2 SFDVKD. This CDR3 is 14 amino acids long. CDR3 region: CATSDSQGRGGYTF. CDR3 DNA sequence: TGTGCCACCAGTGATTCTCAGGGTCGGGGTGGCTACACCTTC.

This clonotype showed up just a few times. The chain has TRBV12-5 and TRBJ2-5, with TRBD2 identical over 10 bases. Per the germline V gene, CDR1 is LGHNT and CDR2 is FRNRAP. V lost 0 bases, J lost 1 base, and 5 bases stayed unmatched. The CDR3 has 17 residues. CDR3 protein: CASGLVLAGGPQETQYF. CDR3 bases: TGTGCTAGTGGTTTGGTTTTAGCGGGGGGACCCCAAGAGACCCAGTACTTC.

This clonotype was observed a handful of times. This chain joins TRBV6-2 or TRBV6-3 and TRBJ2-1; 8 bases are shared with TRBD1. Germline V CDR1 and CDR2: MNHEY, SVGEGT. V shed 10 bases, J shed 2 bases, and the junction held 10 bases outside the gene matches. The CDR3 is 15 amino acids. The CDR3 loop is CATYRIRGPYNEQFF. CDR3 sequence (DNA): TGTGCCACCTACCGGATCAGGGGGCCCTACAATGAGCAGTTCTTC.

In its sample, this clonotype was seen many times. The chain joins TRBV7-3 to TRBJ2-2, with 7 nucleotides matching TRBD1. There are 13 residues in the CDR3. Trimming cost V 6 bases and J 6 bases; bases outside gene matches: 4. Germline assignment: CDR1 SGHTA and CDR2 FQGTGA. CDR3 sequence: CASRDTGAGELFF. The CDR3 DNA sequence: TGTGCCAGCAGAGATACAGGGGCCGGGGAGCTGTTTTTT. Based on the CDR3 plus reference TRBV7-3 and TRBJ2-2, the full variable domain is GAGVSQTPSNKVTEKGKYVELRCDPISGHTALYWYRQSLGQGPEFLIYFQGTGAADDSGLPNDRFFAVRPEGSVSTLKIQRTERGDSAVYLCASRDTGAGELFFGEGSRLTVL.

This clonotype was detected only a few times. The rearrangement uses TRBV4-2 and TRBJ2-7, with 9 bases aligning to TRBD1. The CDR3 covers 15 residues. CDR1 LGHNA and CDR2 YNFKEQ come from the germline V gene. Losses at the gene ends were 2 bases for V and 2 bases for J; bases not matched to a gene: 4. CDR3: CASSQSQGATYEQYF. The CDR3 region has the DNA TGTGCCAGCAGCCAATCACAGGGGGCCACCTACGAGCAGTACTTC.